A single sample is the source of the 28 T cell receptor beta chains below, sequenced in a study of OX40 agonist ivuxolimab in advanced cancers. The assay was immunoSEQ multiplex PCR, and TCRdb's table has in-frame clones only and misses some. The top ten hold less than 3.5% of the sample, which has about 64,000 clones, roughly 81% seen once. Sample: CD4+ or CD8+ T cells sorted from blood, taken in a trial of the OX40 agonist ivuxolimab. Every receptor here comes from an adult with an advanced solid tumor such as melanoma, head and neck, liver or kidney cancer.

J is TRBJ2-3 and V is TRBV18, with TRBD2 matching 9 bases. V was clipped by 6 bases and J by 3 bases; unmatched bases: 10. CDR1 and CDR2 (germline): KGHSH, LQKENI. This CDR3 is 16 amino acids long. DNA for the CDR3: TGTGCCAGCTCCACCCCCAGCGGGAGGTTAACAGATACGCAGTATTTT. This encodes CASSTPSGRLTDTQYF.

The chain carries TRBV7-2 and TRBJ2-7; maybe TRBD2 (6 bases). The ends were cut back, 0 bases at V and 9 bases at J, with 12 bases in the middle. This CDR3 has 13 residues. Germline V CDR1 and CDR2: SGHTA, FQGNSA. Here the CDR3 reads CASSLAGGGRQYF. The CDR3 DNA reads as TGTGCCAGCAGCTTAGCGGGGGGTGGGCGGCAGTACTTC.

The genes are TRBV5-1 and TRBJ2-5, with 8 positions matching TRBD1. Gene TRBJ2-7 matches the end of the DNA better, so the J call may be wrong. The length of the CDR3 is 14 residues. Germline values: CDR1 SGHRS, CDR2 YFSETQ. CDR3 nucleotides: TGCGCCAGCAGCGGAGGACAGGGAATACACGAGCAGTACTTC. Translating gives CASSGGQGIHEQYF.

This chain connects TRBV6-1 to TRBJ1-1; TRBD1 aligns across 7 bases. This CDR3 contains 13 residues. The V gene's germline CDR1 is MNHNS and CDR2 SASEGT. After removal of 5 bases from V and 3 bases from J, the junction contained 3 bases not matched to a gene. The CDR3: CASSKTGDTEAFF. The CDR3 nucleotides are TGTGCCAGCAGTAAAACAGGGGACACTGAAGCTTTCTTT.

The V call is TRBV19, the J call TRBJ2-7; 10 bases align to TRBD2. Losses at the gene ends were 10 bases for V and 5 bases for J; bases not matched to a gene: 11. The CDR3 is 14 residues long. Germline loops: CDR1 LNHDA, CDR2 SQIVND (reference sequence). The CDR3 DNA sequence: TGTGCCACCCGCGGGGCTAGCGGGAGCCACGAGCAGTACTTC. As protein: CATRGASGSHEQYF.

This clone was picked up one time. CDR3 in amino acids: CASSVSGVNTEAFF. The CDR3 bases are TGTGCCAGCAGCGTTTCCGGGGTGAACACTGAAGCTTTCTTT. The V gene is TRBV9, the J gene TRBJ1-1; D gene unclear. CDR1 is SGDLS and CDR2 is YYNGEE in the germline V gene. This CDR3 has 14 amino acids. Trimming removed 2 bases at V and 0 bases at J, with 8 bases between.

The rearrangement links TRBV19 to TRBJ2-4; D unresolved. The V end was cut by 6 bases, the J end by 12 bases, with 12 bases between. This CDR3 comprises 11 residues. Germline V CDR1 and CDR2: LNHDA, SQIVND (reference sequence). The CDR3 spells CASSQSGGQYF. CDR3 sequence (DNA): TGTGCCAGTAGCCAGTCCGGTGGTCAGTACTTC.

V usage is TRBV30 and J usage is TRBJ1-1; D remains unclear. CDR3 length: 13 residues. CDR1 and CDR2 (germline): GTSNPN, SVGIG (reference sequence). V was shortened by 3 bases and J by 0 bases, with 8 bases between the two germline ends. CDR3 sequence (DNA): TGTGCCTGGAGCGGGAACATGAACACTGAAGCTTTCTTT. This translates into CAWSGNMNTEAFF.

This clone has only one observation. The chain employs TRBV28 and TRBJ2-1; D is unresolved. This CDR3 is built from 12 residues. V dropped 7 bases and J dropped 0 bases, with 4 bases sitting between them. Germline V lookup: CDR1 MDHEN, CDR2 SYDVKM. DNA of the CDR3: TGTGCCAGCAAAAGCTCCTACAATGAGCAGTTCTTC. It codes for CASKSSYNEQFF. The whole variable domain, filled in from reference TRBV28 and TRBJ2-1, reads DVKVTQSSRYLVKRTGEKVFLECVQDMDHENMFWYRQDPGLGLRLIYFSYDVKMKEKGDIPEGYSVSREKKERFSLILESASTNQTSMYLCASKSSYNEQFFGPGTRLTVL.

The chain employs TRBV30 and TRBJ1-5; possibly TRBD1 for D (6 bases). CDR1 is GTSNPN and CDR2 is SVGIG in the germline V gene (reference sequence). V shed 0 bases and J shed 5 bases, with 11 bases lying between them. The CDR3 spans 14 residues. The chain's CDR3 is CAWSVEGGYQPQHF. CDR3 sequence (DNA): TGTGCCTGGAGTGTAGAGGGGGGGTATCAGCCCCAGCATTTT.

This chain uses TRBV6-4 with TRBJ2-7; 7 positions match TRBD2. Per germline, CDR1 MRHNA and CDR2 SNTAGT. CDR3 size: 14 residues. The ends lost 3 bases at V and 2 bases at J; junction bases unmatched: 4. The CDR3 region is CASSELAAPYEQYF. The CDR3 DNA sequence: TGTGCCAGCAGTGAGCTAGCGGCCCCCTACGAGCAGTACTTC.

The DNA for the CDR3 is TGTGCCTGGAGTGTACATAGGCTCTACGAGCAGTACTTC. Amino acids: CAWSVHRLYEQYF. This chain uses TRBV30 with TRBJ2-7; D gene uncertain. Germline V lookup: CDR1 GTSNPN, CDR2 SVGIG (reference sequence). Trimming removed 0 bases from V and 3 bases from J, with 9 bases in between. The CDR3 contains 13 residues.

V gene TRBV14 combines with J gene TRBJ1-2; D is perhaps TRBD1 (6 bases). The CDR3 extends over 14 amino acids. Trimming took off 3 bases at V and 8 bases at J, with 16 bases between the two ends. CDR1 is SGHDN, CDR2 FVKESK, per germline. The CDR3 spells CASSHSAQQGGYTF. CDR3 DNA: TGTGCCAGCAGCCACAGCGCACAACAGGGAGGCTACACCTTC.

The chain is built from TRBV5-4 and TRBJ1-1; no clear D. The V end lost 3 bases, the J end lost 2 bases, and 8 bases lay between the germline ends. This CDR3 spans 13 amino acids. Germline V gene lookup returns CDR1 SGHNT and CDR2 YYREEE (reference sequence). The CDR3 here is CASSYSINTEAFF. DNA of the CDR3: TGTGCCAGCAGCTACTCAATTAACACTGAAGCTTTCTTT.

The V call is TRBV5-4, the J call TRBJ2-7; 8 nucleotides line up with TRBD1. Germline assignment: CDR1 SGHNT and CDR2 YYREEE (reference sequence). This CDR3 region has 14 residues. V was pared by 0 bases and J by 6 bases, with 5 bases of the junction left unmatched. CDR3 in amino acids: CASSLGTGIGEQYF. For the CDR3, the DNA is TGTGCCAGCAGCTTGGGGACAGGGATAGGCGAGCAGTACTTC.

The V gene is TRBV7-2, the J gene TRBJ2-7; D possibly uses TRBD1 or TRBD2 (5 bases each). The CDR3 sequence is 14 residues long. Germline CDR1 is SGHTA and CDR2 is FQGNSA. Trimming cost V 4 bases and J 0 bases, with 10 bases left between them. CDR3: CASSSSGASYEQYF. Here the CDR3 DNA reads TGTGCCAGCAGCTCGTCCGGGGCCTCCTACGAGCAGTACTTC.

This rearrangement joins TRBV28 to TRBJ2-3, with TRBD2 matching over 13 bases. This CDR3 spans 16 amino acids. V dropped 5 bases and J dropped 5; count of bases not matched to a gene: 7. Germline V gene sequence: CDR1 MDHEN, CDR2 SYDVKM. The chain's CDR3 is CASSPPGLAGKDTQYF. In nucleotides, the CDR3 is TGTGCCAGCAGTCCCCCGGGACTAGCGGGGAAAGATACGCAGTATTTT.

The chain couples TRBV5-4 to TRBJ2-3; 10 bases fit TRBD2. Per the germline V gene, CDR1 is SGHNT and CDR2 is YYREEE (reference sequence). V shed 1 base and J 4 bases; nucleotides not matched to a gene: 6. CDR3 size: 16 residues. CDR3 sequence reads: CASSLKLAGVADTQYF. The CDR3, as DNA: TGTGCCAGCAGCTTGAAGCTAGCGGGGGTGGCAGATACGCAGTATTTT.

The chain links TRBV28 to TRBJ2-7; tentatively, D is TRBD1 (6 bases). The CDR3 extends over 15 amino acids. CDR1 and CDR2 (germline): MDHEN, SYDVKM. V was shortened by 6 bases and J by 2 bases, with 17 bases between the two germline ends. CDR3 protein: CASRSPQGLTYEQYF. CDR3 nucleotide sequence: TGTGCCAGCAGGTCACCACAGGGCTTGACCTACGAGCAGTACTTC.

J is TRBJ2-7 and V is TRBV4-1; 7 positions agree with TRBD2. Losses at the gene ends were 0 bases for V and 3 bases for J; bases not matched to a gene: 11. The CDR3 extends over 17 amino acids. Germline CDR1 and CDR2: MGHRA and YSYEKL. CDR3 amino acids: CASSQEEGRGSIYEQYF. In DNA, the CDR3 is TGCGCCAGCAGCCAAGAGGAGGGACGCGGGAGTATCTACGAGCAGTACTTC.

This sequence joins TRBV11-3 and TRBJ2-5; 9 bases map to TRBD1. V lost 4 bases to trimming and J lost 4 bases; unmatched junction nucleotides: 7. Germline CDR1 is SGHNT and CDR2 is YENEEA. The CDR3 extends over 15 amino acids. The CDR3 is CASSSGQGEGETQYF. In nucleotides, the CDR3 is TGTGCCAGCAGCTCGGGACAGGGAGAAGGAGAGACCCAGTACTTC.

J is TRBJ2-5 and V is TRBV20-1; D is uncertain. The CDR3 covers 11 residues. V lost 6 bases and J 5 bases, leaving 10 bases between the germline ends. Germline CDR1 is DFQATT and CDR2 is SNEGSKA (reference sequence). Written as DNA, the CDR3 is TGCAGTGCGACGCGATCGGAGACCCAGTACTTC. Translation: CSATRSETQYF.

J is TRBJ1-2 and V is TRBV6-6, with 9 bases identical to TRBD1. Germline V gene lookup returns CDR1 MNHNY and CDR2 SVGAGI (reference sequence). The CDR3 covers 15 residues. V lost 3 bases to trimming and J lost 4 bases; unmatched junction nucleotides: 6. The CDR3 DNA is TGTGCCAGCAGTTATCACAGGGGGCCTCTCTATGGCTACACCTTC. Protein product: CASSYHRGPLYGYTF.

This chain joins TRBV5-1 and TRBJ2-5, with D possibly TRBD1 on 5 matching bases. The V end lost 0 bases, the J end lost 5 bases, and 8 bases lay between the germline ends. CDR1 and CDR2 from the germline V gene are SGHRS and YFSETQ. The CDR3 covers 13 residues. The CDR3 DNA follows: TGCGCCAGCAGCTTGGAGGGGAAGGAGACCCAGTACTTC. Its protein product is CASSLEGKETQYF.

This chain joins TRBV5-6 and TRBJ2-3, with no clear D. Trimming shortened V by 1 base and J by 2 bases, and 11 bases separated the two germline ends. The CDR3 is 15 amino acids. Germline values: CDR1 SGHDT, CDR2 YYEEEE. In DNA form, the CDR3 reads TGTGCCAGCAGCTTGTTGGCGTCCTACACAGATACGCAGTATTTT. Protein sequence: CASSLLASYTDTQYF.

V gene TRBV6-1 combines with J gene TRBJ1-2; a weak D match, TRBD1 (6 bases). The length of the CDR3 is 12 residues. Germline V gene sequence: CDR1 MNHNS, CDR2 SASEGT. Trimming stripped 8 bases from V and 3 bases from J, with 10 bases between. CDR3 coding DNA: TGTGCCAGCGGACAGTCTCACTATGGCTACACCTTC. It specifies CASGQSHYGYTF.

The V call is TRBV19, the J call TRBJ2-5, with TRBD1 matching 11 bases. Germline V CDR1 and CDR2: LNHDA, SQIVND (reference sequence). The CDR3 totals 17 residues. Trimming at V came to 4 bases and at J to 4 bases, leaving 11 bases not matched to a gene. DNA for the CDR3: TGTGCCAGTAGTAAAGGACAGGGGGCAGGTTCAGGAGAGACCCAGTACTTC. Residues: CASSKGQGAGSGETQYF.

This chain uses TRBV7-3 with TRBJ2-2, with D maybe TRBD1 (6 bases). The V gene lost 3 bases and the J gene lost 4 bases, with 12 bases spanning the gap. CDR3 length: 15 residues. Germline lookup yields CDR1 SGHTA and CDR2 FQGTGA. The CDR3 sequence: CASSFAGVATGELFF. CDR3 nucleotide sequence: TGTGCCAGCAGCTTCGCAGGGGTGGCCACCGGGGAGCTGTTTTTT.